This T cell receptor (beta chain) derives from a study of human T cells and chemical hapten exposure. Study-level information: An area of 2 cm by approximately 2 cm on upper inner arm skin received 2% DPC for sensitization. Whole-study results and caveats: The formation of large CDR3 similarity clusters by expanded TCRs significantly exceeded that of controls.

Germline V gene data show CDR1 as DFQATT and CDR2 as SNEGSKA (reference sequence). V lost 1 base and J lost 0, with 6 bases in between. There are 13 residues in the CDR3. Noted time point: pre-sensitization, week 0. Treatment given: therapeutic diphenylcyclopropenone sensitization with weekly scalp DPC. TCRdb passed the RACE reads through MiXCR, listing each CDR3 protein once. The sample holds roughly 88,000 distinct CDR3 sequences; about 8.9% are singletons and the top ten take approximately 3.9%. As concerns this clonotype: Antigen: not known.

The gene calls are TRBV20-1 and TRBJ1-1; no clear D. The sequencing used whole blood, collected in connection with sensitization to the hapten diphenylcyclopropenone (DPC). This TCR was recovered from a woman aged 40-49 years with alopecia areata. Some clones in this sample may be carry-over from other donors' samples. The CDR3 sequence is CSARVDMNTEAFF. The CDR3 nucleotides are TGCAGTGCTAGAGTTGATATGAACACTGAAGCTTTCTTT.